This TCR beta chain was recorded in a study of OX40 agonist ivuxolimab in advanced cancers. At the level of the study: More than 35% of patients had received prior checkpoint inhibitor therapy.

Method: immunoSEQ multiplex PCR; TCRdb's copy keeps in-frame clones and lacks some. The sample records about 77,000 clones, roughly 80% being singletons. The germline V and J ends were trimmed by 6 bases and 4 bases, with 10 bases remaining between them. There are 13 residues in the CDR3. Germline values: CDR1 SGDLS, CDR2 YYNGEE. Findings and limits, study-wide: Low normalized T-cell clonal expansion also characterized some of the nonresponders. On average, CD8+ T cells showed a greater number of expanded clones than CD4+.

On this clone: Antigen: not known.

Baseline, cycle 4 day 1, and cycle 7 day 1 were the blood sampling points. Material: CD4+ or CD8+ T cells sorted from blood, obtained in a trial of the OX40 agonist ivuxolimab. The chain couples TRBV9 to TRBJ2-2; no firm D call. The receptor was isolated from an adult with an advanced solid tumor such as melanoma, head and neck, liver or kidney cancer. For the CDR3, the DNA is TGTGCCAGCATGGCCGTGGGCACCGGGGAGCTGTTTTTT. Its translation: CASMAVGTGELFF. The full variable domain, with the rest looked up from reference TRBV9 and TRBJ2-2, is DSGVTQTPKHLITATGQRVTLRCSPRSGDLSVYWYQQSLDQGLQFLIQYYNGEERAKGNILERFSAQQFPDLHSELNLSSLELGDSALYFCASMAVGTGELFFGEGSRLTVL.